A selection of T cell receptor beta chains follows, all from one sample in a study of blood T cell repertoires in COVID-19. Repertoires were generated with immunoSEQ multiplex PCR, while TCRdb's copy carries only in-frame clones and drops some. The table lists roughly 330,000 clones, more than 75% of them singletons. The specimen sequenced was PBMCs or T cells enriched from blood (not recorded which). The source of these receptors is a woman aged 25 to 39 who had recovered from COVID-19. Both conserved end residues are part of each CDR3. D genes are given only for firm matches. Clone size, where shown, is once, few, many, or a class for clones that have expanded.

TRBJ1-5,-,TRBV5-8,TRBD1,TGTGCCAGCAGCACCGGACAGGTAGGGGCCTTCAATCAGCCCCAGCATTTT,CASSTGQVGAFNQPQHF
TRBJ1-6,-,TRBV7-2,-,TGTGCCAGCAGCTCCCGAGTCTATAATTCACCCCTCCACTTT,CASSSRVYNSPLHF
TRBJ2-7,once,TRBV5-1,TRBD1,TGCGCCAGCAGCTTCGGGACAGGGTTGTCCTACGAGCAGTACTTC,CASSFGTGLSYEQYF
TRBJ1-5,-,TRBV19,TRBD1,TGTGCCAGTAGCGGTGGGACAGATCGCCAGCCCCAGCATTTT,CASSGGTDRQPQHF
TRBJ1-4,-,TRBV28,-,TGTGCCAGCAGTTTAGGAGGACGTAATGAAAAACTGTTTTTT,CASSLGGRNEKLFF
TRBJ2-1,-,TRBV19,TRBD2,TGTGCCAGTAGTATAGGGGGGCCGCATCGACTAACTAGCGGGGGACACAATGAGCAGTTCTTC,CASSIGGPHRLTSGGHNEQFF
TRBJ1-1,-,TRBV29-1,-,TGCAGCGTTGAAGCCAGGAACACTGAAGCTTTCTTT,CSVEARNTEAFF
TRBJ1-2,-,TRBV10-2,TRBD1,TGCGCCAGCAGTGAGGCGGACAGGGTGGGTTATGGCTACACCTTC,CASSEADRVGYGYTF
TRBJ2-3,-,TRBV9,-,TGTGCCAGCAGCGTAGTACCGCAGGGTCGCACAGATACGCAGTATTTT,CASSVVPQGRTDTQYF
TRBJ2-3,-,TRBV6-5,TRBD1,TGTGCCAGCAGGAGACAGGGAATTAGAGATACGCAGTATTTT,CASRRQGIRDTQYF
TRBJ1-3,-,TRBV2,-,TGTGCCAGCAGTGCAGGGGTATCTGGAAACACCATATATTTT,CASSAGVSGNTIYF
TRBJ2-7,-,TRBV27,-,TGTGCCAGCAGTTTGTCTCCAGGTTCCTACGAGCAGTACTTC,CASSLSPGSYEQYF
TRBJ1-3,-,TRBV5-6,-,TGTGCCAGCAGCTTTGTGGGGGCAGCTGGAAACACCATATATTTT,CASSFVGAAGNTIYF
TRBJ2-5,-,TRBV7-6,TRBD2,TGTGCCAGCAGCCGGTCTGGACTAGCGGGATCGGGAGAGACCCAGTACTTC,CASSRSGLAGSGETQYF
TRBJ1-3,-,TRBV9,-,TGTGCCAGCAGCGTAGATGGGGTAGCGTCTGGAAACACCATATATTTT,CASSVDGVASGNTIYF
TRBJ1-1,-,TRBV5-1,-,TGCGCCAGCAGCTTGGAGGTGGGCTACACTGAAGCTTTCTTT,CASSLEVGYTEAFF
TRBJ2-5,-,TRBV10-3,TRBD1,TGTGCCATCAGTAATCCAGGGGGCGCGGCAGAGACCCAGTACTTC,CAISNPGGAAETQYF
TRBJ1-1,few,TRBV20-1,-,TGCAGTGCTAGTCGTTCGGGGGTGGAAGTCGCTTTCTTT,CSASRSGVEVAFF
TRBJ1-4,-,TRBV3-1/TRBV3-2,-,TGTGCCAGCAGCCAAGCCTCACGGGGGGAAAAACTGTTTTTT,CASSQASRGEKLFF
TRBJ2-3,-,TRBV27,TRBD2,TGTGCCAGCAGTCCGCGCCTATTAGCGGGGGAGCCCACAGATACGCAGTATTTT,CASSPRLLAGEPTDTQYF
TRBJ1-2,-,TRBV4-2,TRBD1,TGTGCCAGCAGCCAACCGACAGGGGCCGGCGGCTATGGCTACACCTTC,CASSQPTGAGGYGYTF
TRBJ1-4,-,TRBV30,-,TGTGCCTGGAAGCCCCTCAAGGAAAAACTGTTTTTT,CAWKPLKEKLFF
TRBJ1-1,-,TRBV11-2,-,TGTGCCAGCCAAAGAAGGGGAATCACTGAAGCTTTCTTT,CASQRRGITEAFF
TRBJ1-3,-,TRBV7-2,-,TGTGCCAGCAGCGCGGGACCTTCCGGAAACACCATATATTTT,CASSAGPSGNTIYF
TRBJ2-1,-,TRBV25-1,TRBD1,TGTGCCAGCAGTGAGCCGCTGGGGGACAGAGATGAGCAGTTCTTC,CASSEPLGDRDEQFF
TRBJ2-1,-,TRBV2,-,TGTGCCAGCAGTGAAACAGGGTCGTACAATGAGCAGTTCTTC,CASSETGSYNEQFF
TRBJ1-2,few,TRBV2,-,TGTGCCAGCAGTGAAGCCAGTACTAACTATGGCTACACCTTC,CASSEASTNYGYTF
TRBJ1-6,-,TRBV7-8,-,TGTGCCAGCGGTGAATGGAGCTCCTATAATTCACCCCTCCACTTT,CASGEWSSYNSPLHF
TRBJ1-1,-,TRBV19,-,TGTGCCAGCCGTTGGAACACTGAAGCTTTCTTT,CASRWNTEAFF
TRBJ1-6,few,TRBV2,TRBD1,TGTGCCAGCAGTGGCCAGGGGGATTCACCCCTCCACTTT,CASSGQGDSPLHF
TRBJ1-3,few,TRBV9,TRBD1,TGTGCCAGCAGCGGGACAGGGTCTGGAAACACCATATATTTT,CASSGTGSGNTIYF
TRBJ1-3,-,TRBV6-1,-,TGTGCCAGCAGACAGGCTGCCGGAAACACCATATATTTT,CASRQAAGNTIYF
TRBJ1-1,once,TRBV3-1/TRBV3-2,-,TGTGCCAGCAGCCCGGCAGGGGCTGGTGCTTTCTTT,CASSPAGAGAFF
TRBJ2-7,-,TRBV7-3,TRBD1,TGTGCCAGCAGCCCGAACCCCGGGACAGGGGAGCACGAGCAGTACTTC,CASSPNPGTGEHEQYF
TRBJ2-2,-,TRBV7-2,TRBD2,TGTGCCAGCAGCTATGGACTAGAGCGGACCGGGGAGCTGTTTTTT,CASSYGLERTGELFF
TRBJ1-1,-,TRBV5-1,-,TGCGCCAGCATCGATTACCGGGGGACGGCGAACACTGAAGCTTTCTTT,CASIDYRGTANTEAFF
TRBJ2-3,-,TRBV7-2,TRBD2,TGTGCCAGCACCGGGGGGGGTGGCACAGATACGCAGTATTTT,CASTGGGGTDTQYF
TRBJ2-7,-,TRBV28,-,TGTGCCAGCAGTTTACCCAGGGCCTACGAGCAGTACTTC,CASSLPRAYEQYF
TRBJ2-3,-,TRBV7-2,TRBD1,TGTGCCTCGACCTGGACAGGGGGAATAGATACGCAGTATTTT,CASTWTGGIDTQYF
TRBJ2-2,-,TRBV9,TRBD2,TGTGCCAGCAGCGTGACTAGCGGTTACACCGGGGAGCTGTTTTTT,CASSVTSGYTGELFF
TRBJ2-4,-,TRBV6-5,-,TGTGCCAGCAGTTCCACCCTCCGCGGGGCTGGGGACATTCAGTACTTC,CASSSTLRGAGDIQYF
TRBJ2-1,-,TRBV7-8,TRBD2,TGTGCCAGCAGCCCCGGGACTAGCGGGGTCGCCTCCTACAATGAGCAGTTCTTC,CASSPGTSGVASYNEQFF
TRBJ1-4,-,TRBV5-1,TRBD1,TGCGCCAGCAGCTTCAGACAGGGGGCATTAGAAAAACTGTTTTTT,CASSFRQGALEKLFF
TRBJ1-5,-,TRBV4-3,-,TGCGCCAGCAGCCTCACCGCGGGAAGGGGCAATCAGCCCCAGCATTTT,CASSLTAGRGNQPQHF
TRBJ2-7,-,TRBV27,-,TGTGCCAGCAGTTTGAGCTACGAGCAGTACTTC,CASSLSYEQYF
TRBJ2-1,-,TRBV11-3,-,TGTGCCAGCCGTAACAACAATGAGCAGTTCTTC,CASRNNNEQFF
TRBJ1-2,-,TRBV6-4,TRBD1,TGTGCCAGCACCTCCCTAAGACCCAGGGACAGGCCTTCTAACTATGGCTACACCTTC,CASTSLRPRDRPSNYGYTF
TRBJ2-3,-,TRBV11-1,TRBD1,TGTGCCAGCAGCTTCACAGGGGGCACAGATACGCAGTATTTT,CASSFTGGTDTQYF
TRBJ1-5,-,TRBV6-6,TRBD1,TGTGCCAGCAGCCCGGGACAGAGATATAGCAATCAGCCCCAGCATTTT,CASSPGQRYSNQPQHF
TRBJ1-3,-,TRBV18,TRBD1,TGTGCCAGCTCACCACCCGGGACAGCCCGAAACACCATATATTTT,CASSPPGTARNTIYF
TRBJ1-1,-,TRBV19,TRBD1,TGTGCCACCGACGGACAGGGAGGCACTGAAGCTTTCTTT,CATDGQGGTEAFF
TRBJ1-2,-,TRBV5-4,-,TGTGCCAGCAGCTCCGGGGGTTCTACCTATGGCTACACCTTC,CASSSGGSTYGYTF
TRBJ1-1,-,TRBV7-9,TRBD1,TGTGCCAGCAGCTCAGACCTAGGGGGCGGAGGCACTGAAGCTTTCTTT,CASSSDLGGGGTEAFF
TRBJ2-7,-,TRBV6-5,-,TGTGCCAGCGCCACGAAGGGAGACGCCGAGCAGTACTTC,CASATKGDAEQYF
TRBJ2-1,-,TRBV7-2,TRBD2,TGTGCCAGCAGCTTTGTAGCGGGGGTGTACAATGAGCAGTTCTTC,CASSFVAGVYNEQFF